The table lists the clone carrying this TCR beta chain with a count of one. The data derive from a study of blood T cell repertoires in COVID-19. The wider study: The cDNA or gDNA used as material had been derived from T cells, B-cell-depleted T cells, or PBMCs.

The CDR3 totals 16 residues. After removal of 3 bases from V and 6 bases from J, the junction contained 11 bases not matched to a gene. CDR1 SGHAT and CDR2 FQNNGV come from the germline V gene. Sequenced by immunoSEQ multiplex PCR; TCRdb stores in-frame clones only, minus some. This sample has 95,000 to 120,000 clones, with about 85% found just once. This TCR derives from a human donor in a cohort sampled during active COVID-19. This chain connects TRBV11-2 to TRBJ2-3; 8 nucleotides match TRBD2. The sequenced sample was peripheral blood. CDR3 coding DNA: TGTGCCAGCAGCTTGGAACTAGCGGTCCCCGACGATACGCAGTATTTT. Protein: CASSLELAVPDDTQYF.